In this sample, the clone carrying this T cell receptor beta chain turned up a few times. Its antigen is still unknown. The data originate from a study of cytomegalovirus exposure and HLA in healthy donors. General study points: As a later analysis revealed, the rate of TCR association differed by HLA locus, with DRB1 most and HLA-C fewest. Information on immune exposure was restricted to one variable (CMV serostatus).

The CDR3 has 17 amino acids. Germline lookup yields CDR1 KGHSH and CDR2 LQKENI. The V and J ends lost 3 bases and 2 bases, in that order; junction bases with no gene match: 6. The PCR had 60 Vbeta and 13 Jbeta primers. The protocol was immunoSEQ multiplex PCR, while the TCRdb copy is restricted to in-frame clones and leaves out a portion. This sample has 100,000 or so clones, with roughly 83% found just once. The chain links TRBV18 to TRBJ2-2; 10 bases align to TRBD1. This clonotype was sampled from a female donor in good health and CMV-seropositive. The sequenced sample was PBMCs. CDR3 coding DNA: TGTGCCAGCTCACCCCAGAGGGACAGGGGAAACACCGGGGAGCTGTTTTTT. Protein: CASSPQRDRGNTGELFF. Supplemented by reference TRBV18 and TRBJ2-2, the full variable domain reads NAGVMQNPRHLVRRRGQEARLRCSPMKGHSHVYWYRQLPEEGLKFMVYLQKENIIDESGMPKERFSAEFPKEGPSILRIQQVVRGDSAAYFCASSPQRDRGNTGELFFGEGSRLTVL.